This TCR beta chain is from a study of cytomegalovirus exposure and HLA in healthy donors. Study-level points and caveats: According to the study, roughly 160 TCR beta chains were cytomegalovirus-associated. Specificity of a few CMV-associated chains for CMV antigens was verified in vitro.

Assay used: immunoSEQ multiplex PCR; TCRdb lists only in-frame clones, some missing. The sample holds roughly 100,000 clones, 88% seen once. Concerning this clone: As yet, its antigen is unknown.

The donors were in the approximately 130-subject validation cohort; that cohort was separate from the roughly 730-subject first cohort. Sequenced sample: PBMCs. The sequence was collected from a woman between 18 and 30 years old in good health and CMV-seropositive.

This CDR3 is CASVQGVNTEAFF. The CDR3, as DNA: TGTGCCAGCGTTCAGGGTGTGAACACTGAAGCTTTCTTT. The rearrangement uses TRBV10-3 and TRBJ1-1; the D gene is possibly TRBD1 (5 bases). The germline gives CDR1 ENHRY, CDR2 SYGVKD. The ends were cut back, 10 bases at V and 0 bases at J, with 12 bases in the middle. The CDR3 loop spans 13 amino acids.